A selection of T cell receptor beta chains follows, all from one sample in a study of T cells after yellow fever vaccination. TCRdb reanalysed the 5' RACE reads using MiXCR and keeps one entry per CDR3 protein. The sample gives 150,000 or so distinct CDR3 sequences, around 9% of which show up once; around 35% is in the top ten. The specimen was CD8+ T cells sorted from PBMCs, collected 45 days after the yellow fever booster vaccination. The receptors stem from a man younger than 35 who received the YFV17D yellow fever vaccine. Both conserved end residues are part of each CDR3. The D gene is left open where the match is weak. Not every row has a clone size; where given, it reads once, few, many or a size class.

D gene: -
V gene: TRBV23-1
clone size: few
J gene: TRBJ2-2
CDR3 DNA: TGCGCCAGCAGTCACGCGGCCGACGACCGGGACACCGGGGAGCTGTTTTTT
CDR3 protein: CASSHAADDRDTGELFF

D gene: -
V gene: TRBV18
clone size: few
J gene: TRBJ2-1
CDR3 DNA: TGTGCCAGCTCACCCAGGGGACACCTGTGGAATGAGCAGTTCTTC
CDR3 protein: CASSPRGHLWNEQFF

D gene: -
V gene: TRBV7-2
clone size: many
J gene: TRBJ2-1
CDR3 DNA: TGTGCCAGCAGAATGACAGGAAGCTCCTACAATGAGCAGTTCTTC
CDR3 protein: CASRMTGSSYNEQFF

D gene: -
V gene: TRBV4-1
clone size: few
J gene: TRBJ2-1
CDR3 DNA: TGCGCCAGCAGCCAGGCAGGTTCTGGGCGAGAGCAGTTCTTC
CDR3 protein: CASSQAGSGREQFF

D gene: TRBD1
V gene: TRBV7-9
clone size: few
J gene: TRBJ2-4
CDR3 DNA: TGTGCCAGCAGCGAAGCAGGGGGCTTGGACAAAAACATTCAGTACTTC
CDR3 protein: CASSEAGGLDKNIQYF

D gene: TRBD2
V gene: TRBV3-1
clone size: few
J gene: TRBJ2-1
CDR3 DNA: TGTGCCAGCAGCCATCCAGCGGGGTACGCCTACAATGAGCAGTTCTTC
CDR3 protein: CASSHPAGYAYNEQFF

D gene: -
V gene: TRBV25-1
clone size: few
J gene: TRBJ1-2
CDR3 DNA: TGTGCCAGCAGTGAGATCGTTGGGGGGTCTGGCAATGGCTACACCTTC
CDR3 protein: CASSEIVGGSGNGYTF

D gene: -
V gene: TRBV10-3
clone size: -
J gene: TRBJ2-2
CDR3 DNA: TGTGCCATCAACTCGGCGCACGTTTGGGTCGGTATTGGGTCAGACGGCGGTTCCGGGGAGCTGTTTTTT
CDR3 protein: CAINSAHVWVGIGSDGGSGELFF

D gene: -
V gene: TRBV5-5
clone size: many
J gene: TRBJ2-2
CDR3 DNA: TGTGCCAGCAGCTTCTCAGGGGCGGGGTTGCCCGGGGAGCTGTTTTTT
CDR3 protein: CASSFSGAGLPGELFF

D gene: -
V gene: TRBV11-2
clone size: -
J gene: TRBJ1-1
CDR3 DNA: TGTGCCAGCACCGATCCCGGGAACACTGAAGCTTTCTTT
CDR3 protein: CASTDPGNTEAFF

D gene: TRBD1
V gene: TRBV5-1
clone size: -
J gene: TRBJ1-2
CDR3 DNA: TGCGCCAGCAGCACGGGACAGGGGGCATACTATGGCTACACCTTC
CDR3 protein: CASSTGQGAYYGYTF

D gene: TRBD1
V gene: TRBV6-5
clone size: -
J gene: TRBJ1-1
CDR3 DNA: TGTGCCAGCAGGCGGACAGGGGAGAGTAGTGAAGCTTTCTTT
CDR3 protein: CASRRTGESSEAFF

D gene: -
V gene: TRBV28
clone size: few
J gene: TRBJ2-2
CDR3 DNA: TGTGCCAGCAGTTTCTATACCGACCGGGAGCTGTTTTTT
CDR3 protein: CASSFYTDRELFF

D gene: -
V gene: TRBV5-6
clone size: -
J gene: TRBJ2-4
CDR3 DNA: TGTGCCAGCAGCTTCGACAGCACCAAAAACCTCATTCAGTACTTC
CDR3 protein: CASSFDSTKNLIQYF

D gene: -
V gene: TRBV12-3/TRBV12-4
clone size: -
J gene: TRBJ2-6
CDR3 DNA: TGTGCCAGCAGCTCCAATGTTATTAGCTCTGGGGCCAACGTCCTGACTTTC
CDR3 protein: CASSSNVISSGANVLTF

D gene: TRBD1
V gene: TRBV6-2/TRBV6-3
clone size: -
J gene: TRBJ2-3
CDR3 DNA: TGTGCCAGCAGCCCCGGAGAGGGCAGGGGGCAATCAGATACGCAGTATTTT
CDR3 protein: CASSPGEGRGQSDTQYF

D gene: TRBD2
V gene: TRBV27
clone size: few
J gene: TRBJ2-7
CDR3 DNA: TGTGCCAGCAGCTCCAGACTAGCGGACTACGAGCAGTACTTC
CDR3 protein: CASSSRLADYEQYF

D gene: -
V gene: TRBV28
clone size: few
J gene: TRBJ1-2
CDR3 DNA: TGTGCCAGCAGTTCGGTCGGAGGTGGATATGGCTACACCTTC
CDR3 protein: CASSSVGGGYGYTF

D gene: -
V gene: TRBV20-1
clone size: few
J gene: TRBJ2-7
CDR3 DNA: TGCAGTGCCCGTCCGTCGTACGAGCAGTACTTC
CDR3 protein: CSARPSYEQYF

D gene: TRBD1
V gene: TRBV5-1
clone size: few
J gene: TRBJ2-7
CDR3 DNA: TGCGCCAGCAGCTTGGCCGCGACAGGGGGGACGGCCGAGCAGTACTTC
CDR3 protein: CASSLAATGGTAEQYF

D gene: -
V gene: TRBV7-9
clone size: -
J gene: TRBJ2-3
CDR3 DNA: TGTGCCAGTAGAGGCGTAACAGATACGCAGTATTTT
CDR3 protein: CASRGVTDTQYF

D gene: TRBD1
V gene: TRBV9
clone size: few
J gene: TRBJ2-5
CDR3 DNA: TGTGCCAGCAGTGTCGGGACAGGGACCCAAGAGACCCAGTACTTC
CDR3 protein: CASSVGTGTQETQYF

D gene: -
V gene: TRBV7-2
clone size: many
J gene: TRBJ2-5
CDR3 DNA: TGTGCCAGCAGCTTAGTAGGGGAAGGGGAGACCCAGTACTTC
CDR3 protein: CASSLVGEGETQYF

D gene: -
V gene: TRBV7-3
clone size: -
J gene: TRBJ2-3
CDR3 DNA: TGTGCCAGCACCCCGGATGGGCCCGATACGCAGTATTTT
CDR3 protein: CASTPDGPDTQYF

D gene: -
V gene: TRBV7-9
clone size: -
J gene: TRBJ1-4
CDR3 DNA: TGTGCCCCCGGGGAGCCTGATGAAAAACTGTTTTTT
CDR3 protein: CAPGEPDEKLFF

D gene: -
V gene: TRBV7-9
clone size: -
J gene: TRBJ1-4
CDR3 DNA: TGTGCCAGCAGCTTAGAGGCAGCAACTAATGAAAAACTGTTTTTT
CDR3 protein: CASSLEAATNEKLFF

D gene: -
V gene: TRBV4-1
clone size: many
J gene: TRBJ2-3
CDR3 DNA: TGCGCCAGCAGCCTAGCACGGGGGGCCGGCACAGATACGCAGTATTTT
CDR3 protein: CASSLARGAGTDTQYF

D gene: -
V gene: TRBV6-2/TRBV6-3
clone size: -
J gene: TRBJ2-7
CDR3 DNA: TGTGCCAGCAGTTACCAAGCCGGGATCGACTACGAGCAGTACTTC
CDR3 protein: CASSYQAGIDYEQYF

D gene: TRBD2
V gene: TRBV19
clone size: few
J gene: TRBJ2-3
CDR3 DNA: TGTGCCAGTAGTACACGGGAGGAGGAGGGCACAGATACGCAGTATTTT
CDR3 protein: CASSTREEEGTDTQYF

D gene: -
V gene: TRBV3-1
clone size: many
J gene: TRBJ2-7
CDR3 DNA: TGTGCCAGCAGCCAAGAACCTCGCTACGAGCAGTACTTC
CDR3 protein: CASSQEPRYEQYF

D gene: TRBD1
V gene: TRBV7-3
clone size: -
J gene: TRBJ1-5
CDR3 DNA: TGTGCCAGCAGCTTACGGGGACAGGGTTACTATAGCAATCAGCCCCAGCATTTT
CDR3 protein: CASSLRGQGYYSNQPQHF

D gene: -
V gene: TRBV5-1
clone size: -
J gene: TRBJ2-1
CDR3 DNA: TGCGCCAGCAGCTTGGGAAGCGGAAACTACAATGAGCAGTTCTTC
CDR3 protein: CASSLGSGNYNEQFF

D gene: -
V gene: TRBV5-4
clone size: -
J gene: TRBJ2-4
CDR3 DNA: TGTGCCAGCAGCCTAGGGGCGGAAAACATTCAGTACTTC
CDR3 protein: CASSLGAENIQYF

D gene: -
V gene: TRBV11-1
clone size: -
J gene: TRBJ2-3
CDR3 DNA: TGTGCCAGCAGCTTGTTAGCCGAATTAGATACGCAGTATTTT
CDR3 protein: CASSLLAELDTQYF

D gene: TRBD1
V gene: TRBV4-1
clone size: -
J gene: TRBJ2-3
CDR3 DNA: TGCGCCAGCAGCCCTTGGACAGGATACACAGATACGCAGTATTTT
CDR3 protein: CASSPWTGYTDTQYF

D gene: -
V gene: TRBV12-3/TRBV12-4
clone size: few
J gene: TRBJ2-5
CDR3 DNA: TGTGCCAGAAAGTATGTGGAGACCCAGTACTTC
CDR3 protein: CARKYVETQYF

D gene: -
V gene: TRBV5-1
clone size: few
J gene: TRBJ2-1
CDR3 DNA: TGCGCCAGCAGCGACGGACGGGGGATTATCAATGAGCAGTTCTTC
CDR3 protein: CASSDGRGIINEQFF

D gene: -
V gene: TRBV7-2
clone size: many
J gene: TRBJ1-5
CDR3 DNA: TGTGCCAGCAGCTTCCTATCTATGCCCCAGCATTTT
CDR3 protein: CASSFLSMPQHF

D gene: TRBD2
V gene: TRBV7-9
clone size: -
J gene: TRBJ2-1
CDR3 DNA: TGTGCCAGCAGCTTAGCTAGCGGGGCTCAGGATGAGCAGTTCTTC
CDR3 protein: CASSLASGAQDEQFF

D gene: -
V gene: TRBV4-1
clone size: -
J gene: TRBJ1-1
CDR3 DNA: TGCGCCAGCAGCCAAGACGCAGGGAGGAACACTGAAGCTTTCTTT
CDR3 protein: CASSQDAGRNTEAFF

D gene: -
V gene: TRBV9
clone size: few
J gene: TRBJ2-1
CDR3 DNA: TGTGCCAGCAGCGTCCGGGTTGGGTTTGACTCCTACAATGAGCAGTTCTTC
CDR3 protein: CASSVRVGFDSYNEQFF

D gene: -
V gene: TRBV6-2/TRBV6-3
clone size: -
J gene: TRBJ2-7
CDR3 DNA: TGTGCCAGCAGTTACGGGACAACCTACGAGCAGTACTTC
CDR3 protein: CASSYGTTYEQYF

D gene: -
V gene: TRBV9
clone size: few
J gene: TRBJ1-6
CDR3 DNA: TGTGCCAGCAGCCCTGGTGACCCCTATAATTCACCCCTCCACTTT
CDR3 protein: CASSPGDPYNSPLHF

D gene: TRBD2
V gene: TRBV27
clone size: few
J gene: TRBJ2-1
CDR3 DNA: TGTGCCAGCAGTTTTTCGGGGGGGGGCAATGAGCAGTTCTTC
CDR3 protein: CASSFSGGGNEQFF